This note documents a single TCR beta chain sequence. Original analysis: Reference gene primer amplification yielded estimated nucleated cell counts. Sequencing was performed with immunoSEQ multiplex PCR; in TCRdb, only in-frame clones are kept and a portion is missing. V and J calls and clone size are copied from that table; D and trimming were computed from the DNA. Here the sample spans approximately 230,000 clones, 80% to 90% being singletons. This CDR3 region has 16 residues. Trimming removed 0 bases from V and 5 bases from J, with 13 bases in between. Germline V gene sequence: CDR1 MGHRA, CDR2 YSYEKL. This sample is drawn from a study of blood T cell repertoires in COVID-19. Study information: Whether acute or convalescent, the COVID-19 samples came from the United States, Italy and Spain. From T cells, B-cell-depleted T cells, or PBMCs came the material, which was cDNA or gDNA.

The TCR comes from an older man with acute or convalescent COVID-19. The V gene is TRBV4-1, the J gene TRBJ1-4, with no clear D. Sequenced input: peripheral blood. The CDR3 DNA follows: TGCGCCAGCAGCCAAGATCAACGGAGTACGAATGAAAAACTGTTTTTT. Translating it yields CASSQDQRSTNEKLFF.